This section outlines one T cell receptor (beta chain) sequence together with its context. The germline V gene encodes CDR1 PRHDT and CDR2 FYEKMQ (reference sequence). The trim removed 6 bases at V and 1 base at J, leaving 6 bases unmatched. The CDR3 totals 16 residues. Treatment: roughly 19 received Ad26.COV2.S at low or high dose, single or two shots; about 5 received placebo; per-sample allocation not given. Sample collection was performed on day 63 after the first vaccine or placebo injection. Generated by immunoSEQ multiplex PCR, the TCRdb table keeps only in-frame clones and is missing some. Of about 680,000 clones listed, 70% to 90% are singletons. These data belong to a study of Ad26.COV2.S vaccination and SARS-CoV-2 variants. The overall study: Recipients of Ad26.COV2.S got it intramuscularly, once or twice 56 days apart.

The V and J genes are TRBV13 and TRBJ2-1; 10 nucleotides align to TRBD1. The material sequenced was peripheral blood, taken in a trial of Ad26.COV2.S vaccine versus placebo. The origin of this receptor is a person between 18 and 65 years old who received the Ad26.COV2.S COVID-19 vaccine or a placebo. The CDR3 nucleotides read TGTGCCAGCAGACCCGGGACAGGGGAATCCTACAATGAGCAGTTCTTC. Protein sequence: CASRPGTGESYNEQFF.